A selection of T cell receptor beta chains follows, all from one sample in a study of post-analysis software for immune sequencing data. One entry per CDR3 protein results from TCRdb running MiXCR on the PCR reads. The profile shows about 460,000 distinct CDR3 sequences, around 40% of them singletons. Material: blood. The receptors here all came from a girl between 5 and 17 years old with multiple sclerosis. CDR3s leave out the opening cysteine and the closing phenylalanine or tryptophan.

v_call,j_call,cdr3_aa
TRBV5-1,TRBJ2-1,ASSHGTSGHNEQF
TRBV4-1,TRBJ2-5,ASSQESGGAGEQY
TRBV9,NA,ASSTDQGLLETQY
TRBV20-1,TRBJ2-5,SARNDNRETQY
TRBV21-1,TRBJ2-1,ASSKSNSKPTSGRVWGEQF
TRBV20-1,TRBJ2-5,SAYTDRQETQY
TRBV28,TRBJ2-1,ASSLSFRDSTDNEQF
TRBV6-2/TRBV6-3,TRBJ2-7,ASSSEASGTSYEQY
TRBV3-1,TRBJ2-5,ASSHQAGGPETQY
TRBV9,TRBJ2-1,ASSGGGGARGYNEQF
TRBV6-5,TRBJ2-7,ASSYLGQGMEQY
TRBV7-2,TRBJ1-1,ASSLVTGDEAF
TRBV28,TRBJ1-2,ASSLLQGDRDYGYT
TRBV12-3/TRBV12-4,TRBJ2-5,ASSKSGRLYKETQY
TRBV12-3/TRBV12-4,TRBJ2-1,ASSRTPGQTYNEQF
TRBV6-1,TRBJ2-1,ASSEMVDSSYNEQF
TRBV7-6,TRBJ2-4,ASSLTSGSLVDIQY
TRBV9,TRBJ2-5,ASSVNSASETQY
TRBV28,TRBJ2-7,ASSWGEQY
TRBV28,TRBJ2-5,ASSSTKRLAEETQY
TRBV5-1,TRBJ1-5,ASSLAGLGNQPQH
TRBV7-2,TRBJ2-5,ASSLVSGQTQETQY
TRBV5-1,TRBJ2-3,ASSEGLASTDTQY
TRBV7-3,TRBJ2-7,ASSSTASYEQY
TRBV7-8,TRBJ1-5,ASSLDSSNQPQH
TRBV4-1,TRBJ1-5,ASSHRDRVNQPQH
TRBV24-1,TRBJ2-5,ATSDVRASGKETQY
TRBV18,TRBJ2-7,ASSPNGASYEQY
TRBV7-2,TRBJ1-2,ASSPGAGARRLSYGYT
TRBV27,TRBJ1-6,ASSYAWEGSYSPLH